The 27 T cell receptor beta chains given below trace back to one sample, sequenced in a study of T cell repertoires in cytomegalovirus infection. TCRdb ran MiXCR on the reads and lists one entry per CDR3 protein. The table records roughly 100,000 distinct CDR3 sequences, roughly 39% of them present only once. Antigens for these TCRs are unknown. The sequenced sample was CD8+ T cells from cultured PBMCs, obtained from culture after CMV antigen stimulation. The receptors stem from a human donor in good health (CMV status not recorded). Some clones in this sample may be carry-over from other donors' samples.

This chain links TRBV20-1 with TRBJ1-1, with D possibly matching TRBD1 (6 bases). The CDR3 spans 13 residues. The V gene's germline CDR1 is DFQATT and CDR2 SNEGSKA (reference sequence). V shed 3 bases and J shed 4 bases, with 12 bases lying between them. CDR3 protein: CSARFGGPTEAFF. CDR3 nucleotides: TGCAGTGCTAGGTTCGGGGGGCCCACTGAAGCTTTCTTT.

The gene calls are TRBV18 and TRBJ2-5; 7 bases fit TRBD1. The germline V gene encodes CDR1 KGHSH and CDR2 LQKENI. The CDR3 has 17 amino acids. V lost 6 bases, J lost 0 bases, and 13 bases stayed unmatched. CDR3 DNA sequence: TGTGCCAGCTCCCTCGGGACAGAATCATTTTACCAAGAGACCCAGTACTTC. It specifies CASSLGTESFYQETQYF. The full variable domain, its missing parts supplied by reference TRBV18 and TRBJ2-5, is NAGVMQNPRHLVRRRGQEARLRCSPMKGHSHVYWYRQLPEEGLKFMVYLQKENIIDESGMPKERFSAEFPKEGPSILRIQQVVRGDSAAYFCASSLGTESFYQETQYFGPGTRLLVL.

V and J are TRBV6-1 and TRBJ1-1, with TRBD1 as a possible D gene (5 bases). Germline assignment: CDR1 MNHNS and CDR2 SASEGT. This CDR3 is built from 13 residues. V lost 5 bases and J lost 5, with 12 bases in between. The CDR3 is CASSYKGITEAFF. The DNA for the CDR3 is TGTGCCAGCAGTTACAAGGGGATAACTGAAGCTTTCTTT.

Written as DNA, the CDR3 is TGTGCCAGCAGTTTATCGGGCAGTAGCCAAGCTTTCTTT. This codes for CASSLSGSSQAFF. The chain recombines TRBV27 with TRBJ1-1; D is unresolved. The ends were cut back, 0 bases at V and 9 bases at J, with 11 bases in the middle. The CDR3 covers 13 residues. CDR1 MNHEY and CDR2 SMNVEV come from the germline V gene (reference sequence).

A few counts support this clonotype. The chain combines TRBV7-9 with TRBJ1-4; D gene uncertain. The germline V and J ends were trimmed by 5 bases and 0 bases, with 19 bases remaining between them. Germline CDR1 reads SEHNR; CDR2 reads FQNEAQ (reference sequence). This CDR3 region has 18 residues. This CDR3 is CASSLNTVTTSTNEKLFF. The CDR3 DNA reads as TGTGCCAGCAGCCTCAATACAGTTACAACCTCAACTAATGAAAAACTGTTTTTT.

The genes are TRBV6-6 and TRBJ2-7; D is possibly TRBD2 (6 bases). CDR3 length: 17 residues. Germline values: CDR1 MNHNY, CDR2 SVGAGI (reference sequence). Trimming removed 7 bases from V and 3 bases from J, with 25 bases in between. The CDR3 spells CASTQRASDKALYEQYF. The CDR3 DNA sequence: TGTGCCAGCACCCAAAGGGCTAGCGATAAAGCTCTCTACGAGCAGTACTTC.

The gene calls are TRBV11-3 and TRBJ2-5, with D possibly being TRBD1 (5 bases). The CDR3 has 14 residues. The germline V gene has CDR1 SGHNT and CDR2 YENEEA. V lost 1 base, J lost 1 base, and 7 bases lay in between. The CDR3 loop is CASSLGGIQETQYF. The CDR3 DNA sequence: TGTGCCAGCAGCTTAGGGGGCATCCAAGAGACCCAGTACTTC.

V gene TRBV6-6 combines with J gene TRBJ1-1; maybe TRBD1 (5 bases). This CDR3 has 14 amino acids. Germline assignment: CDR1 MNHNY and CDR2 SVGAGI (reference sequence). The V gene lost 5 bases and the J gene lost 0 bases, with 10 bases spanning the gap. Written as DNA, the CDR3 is TGTGCCAGCAGTGGGGGGGGAATGAACACTGAAGCTTTCTTT. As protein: CASSGGGMNTEAFF.

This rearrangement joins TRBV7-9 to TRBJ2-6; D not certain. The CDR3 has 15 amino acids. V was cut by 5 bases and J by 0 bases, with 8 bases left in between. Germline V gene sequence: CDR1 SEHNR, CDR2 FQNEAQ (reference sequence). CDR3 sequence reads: CASSKRDSGANVLTF. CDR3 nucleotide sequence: TGTGCCAGCAGCAAAAGGGACTCTGGGGCCAACGTCCTGACTTTC.

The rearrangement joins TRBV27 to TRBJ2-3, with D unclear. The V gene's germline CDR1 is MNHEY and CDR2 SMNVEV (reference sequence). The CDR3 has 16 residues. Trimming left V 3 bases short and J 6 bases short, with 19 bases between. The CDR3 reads CASSFESATSLDTQYF. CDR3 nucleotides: TGTGCCAGCAGTTTTGAGTCTGCGACTTCGCTTGATACGCAGTATTTT.

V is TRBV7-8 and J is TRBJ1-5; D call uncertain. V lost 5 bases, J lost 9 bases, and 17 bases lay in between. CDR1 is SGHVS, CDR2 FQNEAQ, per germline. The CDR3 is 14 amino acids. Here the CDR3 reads CASSEMSGSLPQHF. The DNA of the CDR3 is TGTGCCAGCAGCGAGATGTCCGGGTCTCTGCCCCAGCATTTT.

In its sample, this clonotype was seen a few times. The CDR3 DNA follows: TGTGCCAGTAGTATCGGTCAGGCCGGGGGCTACACCTTC. It codes for CASSIGQAGGYTF. V is TRBV19 and J is TRBJ1-2; no clear D gene. CDR3 length equals 13 residues. Germline CDR1 reads LNHDA; CDR2 reads SQIVND (reference sequence). Between the trimmed V and J ends, which lost 3 bases and 8 bases, there was a span of 13 bases.

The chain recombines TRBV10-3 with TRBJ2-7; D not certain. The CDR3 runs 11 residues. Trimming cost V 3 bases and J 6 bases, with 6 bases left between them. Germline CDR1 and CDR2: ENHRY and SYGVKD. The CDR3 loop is CAISESAEQYF. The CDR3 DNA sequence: TGTGCCATCAGTGAATCCGCCGAGCAGTACTTC.

CDR3 in DNA: TGTGCCAGCAGGACAGCTAGCGGGGGGGCCGTGGACAATGAGCAGTTCTTC. This translates into CASRTASGGAVDNEQFF. V and J are TRBV7-6 and TRBJ2-1; 12 nucleotides line up with TRBD2. This CDR3 region has 17 residues. Germline CDR1 SGHVS, CDR2 FNYEAQ. V shed 6 bases and J 5 bases; nucleotides not matched to a gene: 11.

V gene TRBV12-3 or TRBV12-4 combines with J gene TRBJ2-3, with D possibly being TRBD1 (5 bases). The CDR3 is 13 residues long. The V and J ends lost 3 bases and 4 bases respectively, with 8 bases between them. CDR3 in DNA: TGTGCCAGCAGTTTGACAGATCCAGATACGCAGTATTTT. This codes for CASSLTDPDTQYF.

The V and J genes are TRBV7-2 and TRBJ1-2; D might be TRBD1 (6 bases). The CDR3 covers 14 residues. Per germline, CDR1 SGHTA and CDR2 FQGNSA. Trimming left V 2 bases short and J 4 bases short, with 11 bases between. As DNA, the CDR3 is TGTGCCAGCAGCTTAAACAGGGAAGGCTATGGCTACACCTTC. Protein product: CASSLNREGYGYTF.

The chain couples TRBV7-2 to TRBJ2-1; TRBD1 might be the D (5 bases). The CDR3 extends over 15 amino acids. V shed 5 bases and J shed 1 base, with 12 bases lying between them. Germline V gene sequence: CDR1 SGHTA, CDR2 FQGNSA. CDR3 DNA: TGTGCCAGCAGCCTTAAGGGGTTTTCCTACAATGAGCAGTTCTTC. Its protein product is CASSLKGFSYNEQFF.

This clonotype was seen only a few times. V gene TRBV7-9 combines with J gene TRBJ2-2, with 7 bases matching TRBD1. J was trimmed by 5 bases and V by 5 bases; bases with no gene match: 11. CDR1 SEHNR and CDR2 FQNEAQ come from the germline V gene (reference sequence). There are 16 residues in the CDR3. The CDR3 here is CASSVQGRFGTGELFF. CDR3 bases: TGTGCCAGCAGCGTACAGGGGCGGTTTGGAACCGGGGAGCTGTTTTTT.

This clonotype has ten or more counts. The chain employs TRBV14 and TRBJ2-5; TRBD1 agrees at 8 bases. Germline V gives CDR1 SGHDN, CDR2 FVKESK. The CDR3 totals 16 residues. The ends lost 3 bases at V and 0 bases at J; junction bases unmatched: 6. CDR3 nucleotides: TGTGCCAGCAGCCACGGGACAGGACCTTACCAAGAGACCCAGTACTTC. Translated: CASSHGTGPYQETQYF.

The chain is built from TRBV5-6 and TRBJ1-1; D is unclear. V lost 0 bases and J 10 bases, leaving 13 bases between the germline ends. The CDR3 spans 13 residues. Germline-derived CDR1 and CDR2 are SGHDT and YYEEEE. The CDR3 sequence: CASSLGRGWGAFF. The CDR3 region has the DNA TGTGCCAGCAGCTTGGGGAGAGGTTGGGGAGCTTTCTTT.

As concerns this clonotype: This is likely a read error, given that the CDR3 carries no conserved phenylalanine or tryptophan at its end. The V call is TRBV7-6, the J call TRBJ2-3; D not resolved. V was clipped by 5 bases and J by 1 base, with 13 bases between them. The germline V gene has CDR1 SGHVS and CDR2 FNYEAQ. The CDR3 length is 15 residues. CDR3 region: CASSLLEARTDTQYL. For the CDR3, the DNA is TGTGCCAGCAGCCTCCTAGAGGCTCGCACAGATACGCAGTATCTT.

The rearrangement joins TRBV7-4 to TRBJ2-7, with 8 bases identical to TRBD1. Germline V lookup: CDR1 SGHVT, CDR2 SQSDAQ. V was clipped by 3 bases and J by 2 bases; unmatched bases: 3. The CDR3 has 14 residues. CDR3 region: CASSLTGETYEQYF. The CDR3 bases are TGTGCCAGCAGCTTGACAGGGGAAACCTACGAGCAGTACTTC.

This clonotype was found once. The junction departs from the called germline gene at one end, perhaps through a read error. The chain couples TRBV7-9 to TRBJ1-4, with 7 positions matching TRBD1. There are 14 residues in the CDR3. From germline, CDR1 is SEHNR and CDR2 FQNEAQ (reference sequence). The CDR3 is CASSRDSYNEKPFF. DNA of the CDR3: TGTGCCAGCAGCAGGGACAGTTACAATGAAAAACCGTTTTTT.

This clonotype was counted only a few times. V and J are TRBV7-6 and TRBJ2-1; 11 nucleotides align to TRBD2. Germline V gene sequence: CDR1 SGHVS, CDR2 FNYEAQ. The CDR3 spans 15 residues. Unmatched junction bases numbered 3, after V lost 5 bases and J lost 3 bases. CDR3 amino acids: CASSAGLADYNEQFF. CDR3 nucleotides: TGTGCCAGCAGCGCGGGACTAGCGGACTACAATGAGCAGTTCTTC.

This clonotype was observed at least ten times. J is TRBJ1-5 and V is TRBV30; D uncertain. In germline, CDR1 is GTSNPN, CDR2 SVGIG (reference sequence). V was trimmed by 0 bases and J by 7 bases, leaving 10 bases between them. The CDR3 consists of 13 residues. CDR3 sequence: CAWSVLSGQPQHF. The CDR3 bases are TGTGCCTGGAGTGTACTGAGTGGGCAGCCCCAGCATTTT. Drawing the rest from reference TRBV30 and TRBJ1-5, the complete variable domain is SQTIHQWPATLVQPVGSPLSLECTVEGTSNPNLYWYRQAAGRGLQLLFYSVGIGQISSEVPQNLSASRPQDRQFILSSKKLLLSDSGFYLCAWSVLSGQPQHFGDGTRLSIL.

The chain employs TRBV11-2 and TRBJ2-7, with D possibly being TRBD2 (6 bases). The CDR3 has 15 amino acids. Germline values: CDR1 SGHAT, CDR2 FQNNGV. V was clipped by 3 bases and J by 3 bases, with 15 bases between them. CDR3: CASSFGLANGYEQYF. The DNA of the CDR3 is TGTGCCAGCAGCTTCGGGCTAGCGAACGGCTACGAGCAGTACTTC.

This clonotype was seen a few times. This chain's CDR3 is CASRAVAGPEYGYTF. The CDR3 bases are TGTGCCAGCAGGGCCGTAGCAGGACCAGAATATGGCTACACCTTC. This chain connects TRBV7-9 to TRBJ1-2; D not certain. V dropped 6 bases and J dropped 5 bases, with 19 bases sitting between them. The germline CDR1 and CDR2 sequences are SEHNR and FQNEAQ (reference sequence). The CDR3 covers 15 residues. Full variable domain (outside the CDR3, taken from reference TRBV7-9 and TRBJ1-2): DTGVSQNPRHKITKRGQNVTFRCDPISEHNRLYWYRQTLGQGPEFLTYFQNEAQLEKSRLLSDRFSAERPKGSFSTLEIQRTEQGDSAMYLCASRAVAGPEYGYTFGSGTRLTVV.